Included here is one T cell receptor (beta chain) sequence, with context. Its antigen is unidentified. These data belong to a study of beta chain features in type 1 diabetes. Expressed TCRB transcripts were sequenced, since all the RNA that had been isolated was reverse transcribed. Sequencing was performed with immunoSEQ multiplex PCR; in TCRdb, only in-frame clones are kept and a portion is missing. The sample includes about 150,000 clones, about 9.1% of them seen just once. Regarding the study as a whole: Because the template was cDNA, high-expressing cells might be over-represented. HLA influence on TCRB rearrangement stayed unresolved here. Fewer insertions but more deletions were seen at VDJ junctions in type 1 diabetes patients. All four CD4+ subsets of Type 1 diabetes patients contained TCRB CDR3s that were moderately but significantly shorter.

Sample: central memory CD4+ T cells from blood. The source of this sequence is a woman younger than 35 in good health.

The CDR3 reads CASSPDRAEQYF. CDR3 sequence (DNA): TGTGCCAGCAGTCCCGACAGGGCGGAGCAGTACTTC. This sequence joins TRBV11-2 and TRBJ2-7; 7 nucleotides match TRBD1. The CDR3 has 12 amino acids. Germline V gene lookup returns CDR1 SGHAT and CDR2 FQNNGV. V trimming: 6 bases; J trimming: 7 bases; junction bases outside the gene matches: 6.